The clone carrying this T cell receptor (beta chain) was seen at least ten times. TCRdb analysed the 5' RACE reads with MiXCR anew, one entry per CDR3 protein. The table has approximately 250,000 distinct CDR3 sequences, 3.6% seen once. This record belongs to a study of T cells after yellow fever vaccination. Study-level background: The fractions with low cell numbers were processed using SMART-Seq v4 Ultra Low Input.

The sequence was collected from a man between 18 and 29 years old who received the YFV17D yellow fever vaccine. The material sequenced was PBMCs, taken 15 days after the yellow fever booster vaccination.

The CDR3 nucleotides read TGTGCCATCAGTGAGGGGACGAGCTCTGGAAACACCATATATTTT. It codes for CAISEGTSSGNTIYF. This sequence joins TRBV10-3 and TRBJ1-3; maybe TRBD1 (5 bases). From germline, CDR1 is ENHRY and CDR2 SYGVKD. The ends were cut back, 2 bases at V and 0 bases at J, with 8 bases in the middle. The CDR3 is 15 residues long.